This T cell receptor beta chain was identified in a study of shared clonotypes between healthy human individuals. Study in general: Every donor yielded three CD4 naive, three CD4 memory, two CD8 naive and one CD8 memory plate.

Clones were read by immunoSEQ multiplex PCR, and TCRdb kept only the in-frame ones, dropping some. Among some 2.3 million clones listed, approximately 95% were seen once. V gave up 5 bases and J gave up 2 bases; unmatched junction bases: 6. The CDR3 loop spans 14 amino acids. Per germline, CDR1 SEHNR and CDR2 FQNEAQ (reference sequence). Sequencing was performed on naive CD4+ T cells from PBMCs. The sample's subset: CD45RA+ positively selected. The TCR comes from a man between 18 and 35 years old in good health. Some clones in this sample may be carry-over from other donors' samples. The rearrangement links TRBV7-9 to TRBJ2-7; the match to TRBD2 covers 7 bases. CDR3 residues: CASSDLAGAYEQYF. DNA for the CDR3: TGTGCCAGCAGCGATCTGGCGGGGGCCTACGAGCAGTACTTC.